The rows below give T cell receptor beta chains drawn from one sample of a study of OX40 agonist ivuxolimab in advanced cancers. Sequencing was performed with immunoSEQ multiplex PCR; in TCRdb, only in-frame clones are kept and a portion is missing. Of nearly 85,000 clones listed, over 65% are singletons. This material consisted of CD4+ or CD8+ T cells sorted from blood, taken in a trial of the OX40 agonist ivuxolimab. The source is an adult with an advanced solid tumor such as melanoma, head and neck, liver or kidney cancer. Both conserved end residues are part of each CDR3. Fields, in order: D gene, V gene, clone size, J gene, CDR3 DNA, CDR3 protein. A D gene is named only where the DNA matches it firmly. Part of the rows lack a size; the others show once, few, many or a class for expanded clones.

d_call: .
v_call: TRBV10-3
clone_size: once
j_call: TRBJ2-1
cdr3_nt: TGTGCCATCAGTGAGAGGGAGGAGCAGTTCTTC
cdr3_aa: CAISEREEQFF

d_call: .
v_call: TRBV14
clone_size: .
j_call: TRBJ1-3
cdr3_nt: TGTGCCAGCAGCCCCTCTTCTGGAAACACCATATATTTT
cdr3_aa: CASSPSSGNTIYF

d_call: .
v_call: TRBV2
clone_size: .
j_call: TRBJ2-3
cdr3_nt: TGTGCCAGCAGTGAACCACTAGATACGCAGTATTTT
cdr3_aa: CASSEPLDTQYF

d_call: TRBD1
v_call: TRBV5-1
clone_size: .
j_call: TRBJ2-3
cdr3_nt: TGCGCCAGCAGCATAAGGACAGGGCTAAGCACAGATACGCAGTATTTT
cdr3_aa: CASSIRTGLSTDTQYF

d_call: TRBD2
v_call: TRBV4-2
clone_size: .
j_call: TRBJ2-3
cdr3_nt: TGTGCCAGCAGCCAAGACTGGCTAGCGGGGGCATCCACAGATACGCAGTATTTT
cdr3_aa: CASSQDWLAGASTDTQYF

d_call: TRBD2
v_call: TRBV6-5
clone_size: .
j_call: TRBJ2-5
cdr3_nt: TGTGCCAGCAGCCCCAGCGGGGGGTCTTTTGAGACCCAGTACTTC
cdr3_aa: CASSPSGGSFETQYF

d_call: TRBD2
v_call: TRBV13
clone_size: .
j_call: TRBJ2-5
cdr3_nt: TGTGCCAGCAGCTTAGCAGCGGGGGACCAAGAGACCCAGTACTTC
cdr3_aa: CASSLAAGDQETQYF

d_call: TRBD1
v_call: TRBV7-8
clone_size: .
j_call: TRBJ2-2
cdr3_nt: TGTGCCAGCAGCTTAGACAGGGGAACCGGGGAGCTGTTTTTT
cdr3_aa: CASSLDRGTGELFF

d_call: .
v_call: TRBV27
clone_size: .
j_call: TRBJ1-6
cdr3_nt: TGTGCCAGCAGCTCCCGGGGAGTGTCACCCCTCCACTTT
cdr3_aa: CASSSRGVSPLHF

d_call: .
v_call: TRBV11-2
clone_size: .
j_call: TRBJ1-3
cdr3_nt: TGTGCCAGCAGCTTGAGCCTAATAGGGGGAAACACCATATATTTT
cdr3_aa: CASSLSLIGGNTIYF

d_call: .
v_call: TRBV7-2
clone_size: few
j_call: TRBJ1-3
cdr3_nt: TGTGCCAGCAGCTTAAATTGGGGATCCTCTGGAAACACCATATATTTT
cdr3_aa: CASSLNWGSSGNTIYF

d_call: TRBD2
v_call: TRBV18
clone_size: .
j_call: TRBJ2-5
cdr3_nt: TGTGCCAGCTCACCCCAGGGAGGGACCGGAGAGACCCAGTACTTC
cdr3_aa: CASSPQGGTGETQYF

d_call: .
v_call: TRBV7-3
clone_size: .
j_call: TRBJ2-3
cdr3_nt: TGTGCCAGCAGTCAAACAGGGAGCACAGATACGCAGTATTTT
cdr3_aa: CASSQTGSTDTQYF

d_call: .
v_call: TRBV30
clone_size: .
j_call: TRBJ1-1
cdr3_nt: TGTGCCTGGAGTGTACAGGTAGGCCCGACGTTAACTGAAGCTTTCTTT
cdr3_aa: CAWSVQVGPTLTEAFF

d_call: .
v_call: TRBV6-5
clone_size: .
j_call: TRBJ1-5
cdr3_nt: TGTGCCAGCAGTTATACCCGGGGAGATCAGCCCCAGCATTTT
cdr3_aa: CASSYTRGDQPQHF

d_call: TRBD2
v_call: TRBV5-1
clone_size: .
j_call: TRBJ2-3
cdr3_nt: TGCGCCAGCAGCTTGGCGGGGGGGCGCACAGATACGCAGTATTTT
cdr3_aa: CASSLAGGRTDTQYF

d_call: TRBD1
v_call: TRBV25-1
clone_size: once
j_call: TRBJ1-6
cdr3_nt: TGTGCCAGCAGTGATAACCGGGACAGGGACGGGCCCCTCCACTTT
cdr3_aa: CASSDNRDRDGPLHF

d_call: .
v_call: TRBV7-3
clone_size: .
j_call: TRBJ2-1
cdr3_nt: TGTGCCAGCAGCCCTACCCACAGGGCGTCCTACAATGAGCAGTTCTTC
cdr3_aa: CASSPTHRASYNEQFF

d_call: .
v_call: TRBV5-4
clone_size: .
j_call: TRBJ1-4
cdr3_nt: TGTGCCAGCAGCTTGGGCAGTAATGAAAAACTGTTTTTT
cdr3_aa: CASSLGSNEKLFF

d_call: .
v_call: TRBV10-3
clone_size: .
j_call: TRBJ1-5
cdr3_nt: TGTGCCATCAGTGGCACAAATAGCAATCAGCCCCAGCATTTT
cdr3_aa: CAISGTNSNQPQHF

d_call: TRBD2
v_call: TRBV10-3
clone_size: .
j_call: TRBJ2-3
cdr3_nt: TGTGCCATCCGGGTTAGCGGGGGGGCTGCAGATACGCAGTATTTT
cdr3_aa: CAIRVSGGAADTQYF

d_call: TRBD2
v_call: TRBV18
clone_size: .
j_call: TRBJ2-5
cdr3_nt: TGTGCCAGCTCACCATCTAGCGGGGGTCAAGAGACCCAGTACTTC
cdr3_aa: CASSPSSGGQETQYF

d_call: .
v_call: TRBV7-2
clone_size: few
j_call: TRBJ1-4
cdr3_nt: TGTGCCAGCAGCCGGGCGGGGAGGTCAGATGAAAAACTGTTTTTT
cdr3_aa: CASSRAGRSDEKLFF

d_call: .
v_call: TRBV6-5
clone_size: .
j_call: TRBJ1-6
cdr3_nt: TGTGCCAGCAGCTCCCGGGGCCCCCACGATTCACCCCTCCACTTT
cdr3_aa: CASSSRGPHDSPLHF

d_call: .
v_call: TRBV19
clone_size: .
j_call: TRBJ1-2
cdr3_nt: TGTGCCAGTACCCGGACCGAGGGGGGGAACTATGGCTACACCTTC
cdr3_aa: CASTRTEGGNYGYTF

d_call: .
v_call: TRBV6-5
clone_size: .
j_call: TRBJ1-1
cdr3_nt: TGTGCCAGCAGTAACAGGGTTATGAACACTGAAGCTTTCTTT
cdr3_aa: CASSNRVMNTEAFF

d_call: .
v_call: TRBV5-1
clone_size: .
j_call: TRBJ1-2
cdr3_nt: TGCGCCAGCAGCTTGGCGGGCCCCGGGGACACGGGCTACACCTTC
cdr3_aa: CASSLAGPGDTGYTF

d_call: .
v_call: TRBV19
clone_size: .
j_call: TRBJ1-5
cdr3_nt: TGTGCCAGTAGTATAGGACGGGGTGGAGGACAGCCCCAGCATTTT
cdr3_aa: CASSIGRGGGQPQHF

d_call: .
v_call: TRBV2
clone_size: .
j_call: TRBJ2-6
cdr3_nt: TGTGCCAGCGCAGACAGATCTGGGGCCAACGTCCTGACTTTC
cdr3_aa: CASADRSGANVLTF

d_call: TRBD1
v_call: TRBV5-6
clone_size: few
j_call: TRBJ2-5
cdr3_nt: TGTGCCAGCAGCGGGCGGACAGGGTCAACGGAGACCCAGTACTTC
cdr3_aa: CASSGRTGSTETQYF

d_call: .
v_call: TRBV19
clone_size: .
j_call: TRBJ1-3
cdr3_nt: TGTGCCAGTAGTATCCGAAACACCATATATTTT
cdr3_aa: CASSIRNTIYF

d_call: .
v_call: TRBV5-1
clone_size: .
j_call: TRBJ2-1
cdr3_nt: TGCGCCAGCAGCTTGGCCCGGGTCATCTCCTACAATGAGCAGTTCTTC
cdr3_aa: CASSLARVISYNEQFF

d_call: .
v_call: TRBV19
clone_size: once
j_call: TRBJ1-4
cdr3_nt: TGTGCCAGTAGTATCAAAGCGCAGGTATCTGAAAAACTGTTTTTT
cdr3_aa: CASSIKAQVSEKLFF